A single sample is the source of the 13 T cell receptor beta chains below, sequenced in a study of T cell repertoires in cytomegalovirus infection. These receptors' targets are unknown. TCRdb called the reads again in MiXCR, with one record for every CDR3 protein. The table includes some 320,000 distinct CDR3 sequences, about 29% detected once. Here the sequenced sample was cultured PBMCs, taken from culture after CMV antigen stimulation. The receptors were sampled from a human donor in good health (CMV status not recorded). Some clones in this sample may be carry-over from other donors' samples.

This chain links TRBV27 with TRBJ1-4; D might be TRBD1 (6 bases). Germline CDR1 reads MNHEY; CDR2 reads SMNVEV (reference sequence). The CDR3 is 13 residues long. V lost 6 bases and J lost 9, with 14 bases in between. CDR3 sequence: CASSLPGQQKLFF. CDR3 bases: TGTGCCAGCAGCCTCCCGGGACAACAAAAACTGTTTTTT.

Regarding this clonotype: The junction departs from germline at one end; a sequencing error may be responsible. V gene TRBV11-2 combines with J gene TRBJ1-2; no definite D call. This CDR3 comprises 15 residues. The germline gives CDR1 SGHAT, CDR2 FQNNGV. CDR3 residues: CASSLAPQSNHGYTF. The CDR3 DNA reads as TGTGCCAGCAGCTTAGCCCCGCAGAGTAACCATGGCTACACCTTC. The variable domain in full, completed from reference TRBV11-2 and TRBJ1-2, reads EAGVAQSPRYKIIEKRQSVAFWCNPISGHATLYWYQQILGQGPKLLIQFQNNGVVDDSQLPKDRFSAERLKGVDSTLKIQPAKLEDSAVYLCASSLAPQSNHGYTFGSGTRLTVV.

This clonotype showed up many times. The chain recombines TRBV7-2 with TRBJ1-1; 7 nucleotides line up with TRBD1. Per germline, CDR1 SGHTA and CDR2 FQGNSA. Trimming took 5 bases from V and 5 from J; bases not matched to a gene: 5. This CDR3 contains 13 residues. CDR3 loop: CASSPQGWTEAFF. As DNA, the CDR3 is TGTGCCAGCAGCCCACAGGGGTGGACTGAAGCTTTCTTT.

The chain couples TRBV12-3 or TRBV12-4 to TRBJ2-1, with D maybe TRBD1 (7 bases). The CDR3 has 15 amino acids. V shed 6 bases and J shed 4 bases, with 16 bases lying between them. CDR3 protein: CASSFRGEPYNEQFF. CDR3 sequence (DNA): TGTGCCAGCAGCTTCAGGGGGGAACCATACAATGAGCAGTTCTTC.

V and J are TRBV7-6 and TRBJ2-2, with D tentatively TRBD2 (6 bases). CDR1 and CDR2 (germline): SGHVS, FNYEAQ. This CDR3 region has 15 residues. V was trimmed by 3 bases and J by 4 bases, leaving 12 bases between them. For the CDR3, the DNA is TGTGCCAGCAGCTTGCTAGCGACCGGCACCGGGGAGCTGTTTTTT. The encoded protein is CASSLLATGTGELFF.

This clonotype was counted at least ten times. The chain employs TRBV7-9 and TRBJ2-3, with D unresolved. CDR1 and CDR2 (germline): SEHNR, FQNEAQ (reference sequence). The V and J ends lost 4 bases and 1 base respectively, with 6 bases between them. This CDR3 spans 13 amino acids. The CDR3 sequence is CASSSSGTDTQYF. In DNA form, the CDR3 reads TGTGCCAGCAGCTCCTCGGGCACAGATACGCAGTATTTT. The variable domain in full, completed from reference TRBV7-9 and TRBJ2-3, reads DTGVSQNPRHKITKRGQNVTFRCDPISEHNRLYWYRQTLGQGPEFLTYFQNEAQLEKSRLLSDRFSAERPKGSFSTLEIQRTEQGDSAMYLCASSSSGTDTQYFGPGTRLTVL.

The V call is TRBV28, the J call TRBJ1-2; D is undetermined. The CDR3 runs to 14 residues. From germline, CDR1 is MDHEN and CDR2 SYDVKM. V lost 5 bases to trimming and J lost 6 bases, with 16 bases between them. CDR3 nucleotides: TGTGCCAGCAGTCCGTTGGGGAAGGATAATGGCTACACCTTC. This encodes CASSPLGKDNGYTF.

For this clonotype: The junction differs from germline at one of its ends, possibly a read error. The chain links TRBV19 to TRBJ2-1; D may be TRBD1 (5 bases). CDR1 and CDR2 (germline): LNHDA, SQIVND (reference sequence). There are 14 residues in the CDR3. This chain's CDR3 is CASRIGDPYNEQFF. The CDR3 DNA reads TGTGCCAGTAGAATAGGGGATCCCTACAATGAGCAGTTCTTC. Complete variable domain (other parts from reference TRBV19 and TRBJ2-1): DGGITQSPKYLFRKEGQNVTLSCEQNLNHDAMYWYRQDPGQGLRLIYYSQIVNDFQKGDIAEGYSVSREKKESFPLTVTSAQKNPTAFYLCASRIGDPYNEQFFGPGTRLTVL.

The chain links TRBV27 to TRBJ2-4; 7 bases map to TRBD1. The CDR3 spans 15 residues. With V trimmed by 6 bases and J by 3 bases, 8 bases remained unmatched. Germline values: CDR1 MNHEY, CDR2 SMNVEV (reference sequence). Here the CDR3 reads CASSRGGDGKNIQYF. As DNA, the CDR3 is TGTGCCAGCAGCCGAGGGGGCGATGGCAAAAACATTCAGTACTTC.

This clonotype was seen repeatedly, ten times or more. The rearrangement joins TRBV7-6 to TRBJ2-7; 9 bases line up with TRBD1. Germline V CDR1 and CDR2: SGHVS, FNYEAQ. The CDR3 length is 14 residues. V shed 7 bases and J 6 bases; nucleotides not matched to a gene: 10. The CDR3 region is CASTLPGQGSEQYF. In DNA form, the CDR3 reads TGTGCCAGCACCCTACCGGGACAGGGATCCGAGCAGTACTTC.

This clonotype was recorded many times. The chain has TRBV7-2 and TRBJ2-1; 8 nucleotides align to TRBD2. The CDR3 contains 14 residues. Germline CDR1 and CDR2: SGHTA and FQGNSA. The ends lost 2 bases at V and 9 bases at J; junction bases unmatched: 6. The CDR3 DNA reads as TGTGCCAGCAGCTTATCGGGGGGGGCCACTGAGCAGTTCTTC. Residues: CASSLSGGATEQFF.

J is TRBJ1-2 and V is TRBV6-1; D remains ambiguous. CDR1 MNHNS and CDR2 SASEGT come from the germline V gene. Trimming took 5 bases from V and 8 from J, leaving 12 bases between them. The CDR3 runs 12 residues. The CDR3 sequence is CASSFQAKGYTF. CDR3 nucleotide sequence: TGTGCCAGCAGTTTTCAAGCGAAAGGCTACACCTTC.

This chain joins TRBV20-1 and TRBJ2-5; weak D call: TRBD2 (6 bases). The germline V gene has CDR1 DFQATT and CDR2 SNEGSKA (reference sequence). The CDR3 length is 12 residues. Trimming removed 6 bases at V and 5 bases at J, with 13 bases between. This chain's CDR3 is CSASGAGETQYF. The CDR3 bases are TGCAGTGCCAGTGGGGCGGGGGAGACCCAGTACTTC.